This entry lists 15 T cell receptor beta chains sequenced from one sample in a study of T cells in localized non-small cell lung cancer. TCRdb's table, derived via immunoSEQ multiplex PCR, lists solely in-frame clones and lacks some. Here the sample spans 2,000 to 2,500 clones, approximately 30% being singletons. The material was normal lung tissue next to the tumor, obtained before any cancer treatment. The receptors stem from a man aged 35 to 69 with stage I lung adenocarcinoma.

The chain carries TRBV6-8 and TRBJ2-6; TRBD1 might be the D (6 bases). V lost 6 bases to trimming and J lost 2 bases, with 14 bases between them. Germline V lookup: CDR1 MNHGY, CDR2 SAAAGT. The CDR3 consists of 16 residues. In DNA, the CDR3 is TGTGCCAGCAGCCCCGGGACACTGACTGGGGCCAACGTCCTGACTTTC. It specifies CASSPGTLTGANVLTF.

This clone occurred a few times. Here the CDR3 DNA reads TGTGCCACTCGGGGGGGTGGCATGGGCAATGAGCAGTTCTTC. It encodes CATRGGGMGNEQFF. The J gene is TRBJ2-1, the V gene TRBV19, with 8 bases lining up with TRBD2. The germline V gene encodes CDR1 LNHDA and CDR2 SQIVND (reference sequence). Trimming removed 10 bases from V and 6 bases from J; junction bases left unmatched: 11. There are 14 residues in the CDR3.

The chain employs TRBV9 and TRBJ2-2; TRBD1 agrees at 9 bases. The CDR3 contains 15 residues. Germline V lookup: CDR1 SGDLS, CDR2 YYNGEE. The junction had 7 bases not matched to a gene; V was cut back by 5 bases and J by 5 bases. The CDR3 DNA reads as TGTGCCAGCAGTCCGGGACAGGGATTAACCGGGGAGCTGTTTTTT. Translated, it gives CASSPGQGLTGELFF. Variable domain in full (rest from reference TRBV9 and TRBJ2-2): DSGVTQTPKHLITATGQRVTLRCSPRSGDLSVYWYQQSLDQGLQFLIQYYNGEERAKGNILERFSAQQFPDLHSELNLSSLELGDSALYFCASSPGQGLTGELFFGEGSRLTVL.

This clone was seen a handful of times. The V and J genes are TRBV7-6 and TRBJ1-1; maybe TRBD1 (6 bases). The germline CDR1 and CDR2 sequences are SGHVS and FNYEAQ. The V and J ends lost 5 bases and 3 bases respectively, with 19 bases between them. This CDR3 region has 16 residues. The CDR3 spells CASSPKQGWDDTEAFF. CDR3 sequence (DNA): TGTGCCAGCAGCCCGAAACAGGGTTGGGATGACACTGAAGCTTTCTTT.

V and J are TRBV7-5 and TRBJ2-1; TRBD1, the table's D call, was not compared with the DNA. TRBV7-5 constitutes a pseudogene. This CDR3 has 15 residues. CDR3 nucleotide sequence: TGTGCCAGCAGCTTGGCTCAGGGCCTATTCTATGAGCAGTTCTTC. It specifies CASSLAQGLFYEQFF.

This clone turned up a few times. This CDR3 reads CASSNRDSYPPDTQYF. Written as DNA, the CDR3 is TGTGCCAGCAGTAACCGGGACTCCTACCCCCCAGATACGCAGTATTTT. This rearrangement joins TRBV21-1 to TRBJ2-3; the listed D gene, TRBD2, was not tested against the DNA. TRBV21-1 constitutes a pseudogene. The CDR3 contains 16 residues.

This clone was counted between two and nine times. The chain couples TRBV12-5 to TRBJ1-1; tentatively, D is TRBD1 (6 bases). Germline lookup yields CDR1 LGHNT and CDR2 FRNRAP. The CDR3 extends over 12 amino acids. The V and J ends lost 6 bases and 8 bases respectively, with 13 bases between them. DNA for the CDR3: TGTGCTAGTGGGCAACCAGGGGAGGAAGCTTTCTTT. Its protein product is CASGQPGEEAFF. Looking up the rest from reference TRBV12-5 and TRBJ1-1 gives the full variable domain: DARVTQTPRHKVTEMGQEVTMRCQPILGHNTVFWYRQTMMQGLELLAYFRNRAPLDDSGMPKDRFSAEMPDATLATLKIQPSEPRDSAVYFCASGQPGEEAFFGQGTRLTVV.

This sequence joins TRBV19 and TRBJ2-1, with D tentatively TRBD2 (6 bases). This CDR3 is built from 17 residues. Germline CDR1 is LNHDA and CDR2 is SQIVND (reference sequence). Trimming left V 6 bases short and J 4 bases short, with 22 bases between. For the CDR3, the DNA is TGTGCCAGTAGCGGCCCCCCTACTAGCCTTACGTACAATGAGCAGTTCTTC. It yields the protein CASSGPPTSLTYNEQFF.

The chain is built from TRBV6-8 and TRBJ1-4, with a tentative D call TRBD1 (6 bases). V shed 7 bases and J shed 7 bases, with 19 bases lying between them. The CDR3 covers 15 residues. Germline assignment: CDR1 MNHGY and CDR2 SAAAGT. The CDR3 loop is CASISWDMPSEKLFF. The DNA of the CDR3 is TGTGCCAGCATCTCCTGGGACATGCCGAGTGAAAAACTGTTTTTT.

Judged by abundance, this clone is medium-sized. V and J are TRBV9 and TRBJ2-6, with D perhaps TRBD1 (6 bases). With 4 bases removed from V and 1 base from J, the gap between germline ends came to 9 bases. This CDR3 spans 15 amino acids. Germline V gene data show CDR1 as SGDLS and CDR2 as YYNGEE. In DNA, the CDR3 is TGTGCCAGCAGCCGTACAGGGTCTGGGGCCAACGTCCTGACTTTC. Translation gives CASSRTGSGANVLTF.

By share, this clone counts as medium-sized. The chain combines TRBV9 with TRBJ1-6, with a tentative D call TRBD1 (6 bases). The germline gives CDR1 SGDLS, CDR2 YYNGEE. This CDR3 contains 14 residues. The germline V and J ends were trimmed by 4 bases and 5 bases, with 10 bases remaining between them. CDR3 bases: TGTGCCAGCAGCCCCGGACAGAATAATTCACCCCTCCACTTT. It codes for CASSPGQNNSPLHF.

The chain carries TRBV19 and TRBJ1-5, with D hard to call. CDR1 and CDR2 (germline): LNHDA, SQIVND (reference sequence). CDR3 size: 15 residues. Trimming removed 3 bases at V and 2 bases at J, with 11 bases between. The CDR3: CASSIGYRGNQPQHF. CDR3 coding DNA: TGTGCCAGTAGTATTGGCTACCGGGGCAATCAGCCCCAGCATTTT.

This clone is classed as medium-sized. The chain combines TRBV9 with TRBJ2-5; TRBD2 matches 9 bases. This CDR3 has 15 amino acids. Trimming cost V 3 bases and J 2 bases; bases outside gene matches: 5. The germline gives CDR1 SGDLS, CDR2 YYNGEE. The DNA of the CDR3 is TGTGCCAGCAGCGACTTAGCGGGGGCACAAGAGACCCAGTACTTC. Protein: CASSDLAGAQETQYF.

The V and J genes are TRBV19 and TRBJ2-1, with D tentatively TRBD1 or TRBD2 (5 bases each). The ends were cut back, 7 bases at V and 10 bases at J, with 17 bases in the middle. The CDR3 extends over 13 amino acids. Germline V gene sequence: CDR1 LNHDA, CDR2 SQIVND (reference sequence). DNA of the CDR3: TGTGCCAGTACCCCCAGGGACGGTCTCGAGCAGTTCTTC. Amino acids: CASTPRDGLEQFF.

The chain employs TRBV11-3 and TRBJ2-3, with D possibly called TRBD1 or TRBD2 (5 bases each). The CDR3 spans 17 residues. V shed 4 bases and J shed 2 bases, with 19 bases lying between them. The germline gives CDR1 SGHNT, CDR2 YENEEA. The CDR3 region has the DNA TGTGCCAGCAGCTCCCTTTTGAAAGGGACCTACACAGATACGCAGTATTTT. Translation gives CASSSLLKGTYTDTQYF.